One sample yielded the 27 T cell receptor beta chains listed below, sequenced in a study of shared clonotypes between healthy human individuals. Naivety among CD8 cells was defined by CD45RO negativity and positive CCR7 selection, thereby excluding terminally differentiated effector memory CD45RA+ cells. The protocol was immunoSEQ multiplex PCR, while the TCRdb copy is restricted to in-frame clones and leaves out a portion. The repertoire consists of around 1,900,000 clones, with around 93% occurring once and the leading ten covering over 1.5%. The specimen was naive CD8+ T cells from PBMCs. These receptors all come from a man in his late teens or twenties in good health. Some clones in this sample may be carry-over from other donors' samples.

The genes are TRBV27 and TRBJ1-1; TRBD1 is a possible D gene (5 bases). V was shortened by 5 bases and J by 5 bases, with 18 bases between the two germline ends. Germline-derived CDR1 and CDR2 are MNHEY and SMNVEV (reference sequence). The length of the CDR3 is 15 residues. The CDR3 spells CASSHRTGGLTEAFF. The CDR3 DNA sequence: TGTGCCAGCAGTCACAGGACGGGGGGATTGACTGAAGCTTTCTTT.

This rearrangement joins TRBV13 to TRBJ1-1; D may be TRBD1 (6 bases). The V and J ends lost 4 bases and 0 bases respectively, with 18 bases between them. This CDR3 region has 17 residues. Germline CDR1 PRHDT, CDR2 FYEKMQ (reference sequence). CDR3: CASSSSRAGAMNTEAFF. CDR3 in DNA: TGTGCCAGCAGCTCCAGTCGGGCAGGGGCCATGAACACTGAAGCTTTCTTT. Full variable domain (remainder filled in from reference TRBV13 and TRBJ1-1): AAGVIQSPRHLIKEKRETATLKCYPIPRHDTVYWYQQGPGQDPQFLISFYEKMQSDKGSIPDRFSAQQFSDYHSELNMSSLELGDSALYFCASSSSRAGAMNTEAFFGQGTRLTVV.

This rearrangement joins TRBV7-9 to TRBJ2-1; TRBD2 matches at 10 bases. Germline V gives CDR1 SEHNR, CDR2 FQNEAQ (reference sequence). CDR3 length: 15 amino acids. The ends lost 0 bases at V and 4 bases at J; junction bases unmatched: 0. Here the CDR3 DNA reads TGTGCCAGCAGCTTAGCAGCGGGAGGGTACAATGAGCAGTTCTTC. Residues: CASSLAAGGYNEQFF.

V gene TRBV23-1 combines with J gene TRBJ1-4; TRBD1 agrees at 7 bases. TRBV23-1 is given ORF status, its function remaining uncertain. J gave up 14 bases and V 0 bases, and 15 bases lay outside the gene matches. The CDR3 is 16 residues long. The CDR3 spells CASSQSYQQGDPGLFF. The CDR3 DNA follows: TGCGCCAGCAGTCAATCGTACCAGCAGGGGGATCCGGGGCTGTTTTTT.

The chain combines TRBV5-6 with TRBJ1-1; D is uncertain. V was shortened by 1 base and J by 7 bases, with 8 bases between the two germline ends. The CDR3 extends over 12 amino acids. CDR1 and CDR2 (germline): SGHDT, YYEEEE. The chain's CDR3 is CASSLTVDEAFF. DNA of the CDR3: TGTGCCAGCAGCTTGACAGTAGATGAAGCTTTCTTT.

This clone showed up just a few times. The chain has TRBV27 and TRBJ1-1, with D unresolved. Germline CDR1 is MNHEY and CDR2 is SMNVEV (reference sequence). The CDR3 covers 15 residues. The germline V and J ends were trimmed by 4 bases and 1 base, with 13 bases remaining between them. CDR3 bases: TGTGCCAGCAGTTCCCCCGGGTTCGGGAACACTGAAGCTTTCTTT. Translating gives CASSSPGFGNTEAFF.

The chain has TRBV7-9 and TRBJ2-3; D not resolved. This CDR3 is built from 9 residues. Germline-derived CDR1 and CDR2 are SEHNR and FQNEAQ (reference sequence). Between the trimmed V and J ends, which lost 4 bases and 13 bases, there was a span of 6 bases. As DNA, the CDR3 is TGTGCCAGCAGCTCTCCAGAGTATTTT. Its protein is CASSSPEYF.

V usage is TRBV9 and J usage is TRBJ2-7; 7 positions agree with TRBD2. This CDR3 is 13 amino acids long. The V segment lost 4 bases and the J segment 5 bases; nucleotides outside the gene matches: 6. Per the germline V gene, CDR1 is SGDLS and CDR2 is YYNGEE. The CDR3 region is CASSPGLGDEQYF. In nucleotides, the CDR3 is TGTGCCAGCAGCCCCGGACTAGGCGACGAGCAGTACTTC.

The rearrangement joins TRBV30 to TRBJ2-1, with D perhaps matching TRBD1 (5 bases). CDR1 GTSNPN and CDR2 SVGIG come from the germline V gene (reference sequence). The ends were cut back, 5 bases at V and 8 bases at J, with 10 bases in the middle. The length of the CDR3 is 11 residues. Here the CDR3 reads CAWVAGHEQFF. The CDR3 DNA sequence: TGTGCCTGGGTGGCAGGGCATGAGCAGTTCTTC. Combining the CDR3 with reference TRBV30 and TRBJ2-1 gives the whole variable domain SQTIHQWPATLVQPVGSPLSLECTVEGTSNPNLYWYRQAAGRGLQLLFYSVGIGQISSEVPQNLSASRPQDRQFILSSKKLLLSDSGFYLCAWVAGHEQFFGPGTRLTVL.

This sequence joins TRBV4-2 and TRBJ2-1; 9 nucleotides line up with TRBD2. The CDR3 runs 17 residues. V shed 0 bases and J 3 bases; nucleotides not matched to a gene: 6. The germline V gene has CDR1 LGHNA and CDR2 YNFKEQ. CDR3 amino acids: CASSQELQRGVYNEQFF. Here the CDR3 DNA reads TGTGCCAGCAGCCAAGAACTTCAGCGGGGGGTCTACAATGAGCAGTTCTTC.

The chain joins TRBV2 to TRBJ1-1, with D uncertain. The V end lost 1 base, the J end lost 0 bases, and 9 bases lay between the germline ends. Germline V gives CDR1 SNHLY, CDR2 FYNNEI. The CDR3 is made up of 15 amino acids. CDR3: CASSEEGQLNTEAFF. The CDR3 region has the DNA TGTGCCAGCAGTGAAGAGGGTCAATTGAACACTGAAGCTTTCTTT.

CDR3 coding DNA: TGTGCCAGCAGTTTATTTCTTCTCTCCTATGGAGAGCAGTACTTC. Its translation: CASSLFLLSYGEQYF. The genes are TRBV27 and TRBJ2-7; no firm D call. The CDR3 has 15 amino acids. Germline CDR1 is MNHEY and CDR2 is SMNVEV (reference sequence). V gave up 1 base and J gave up 7 bases, with 17 bases separating them.

To note about this clone: At one end, the junction sequence differs from germline, possibly due to a read error. The CDR3 loop reads CASSYPPGTAEAQYF. The CDR3 coding sequence is TGTGCCAGCAGCTACCCGCCGGGGACTGCAGAGGCCCAGTACTTC. The rearrangement joins TRBV7-9 to TRBJ2-5; D may be TRBD2 (6 bases). Germline-derived CDR1 and CDR2 are SEHNR and FQNEAQ (reference sequence). The CDR3 spans 15 residues.

The gene calls are TRBV29-1 and TRBJ2-1; D is tentatively TRBD1 or TRBD2 (5 bases each). Between the trimmed V and J ends, which lost 5 bases and 9 bases, there was a span of 23 bases. Germline V gene data show CDR1 as SQVTM and CDR2 as ANQGSEA. The CDR3 covers 15 residues. Written as DNA, the CDR3 is TGCAGCGTTCACCCTAACCGGGACCTTACCGGTGAGCAGTTCTTC. It yields the protein CSVHPNRDLTGEQFF.

CDR3 sequence: CASSLGAPSTDTQYF. For the CDR3, the DNA is TGTGCCAGCAGCTTGGGAGCTCCCTCCACAGATACGCAGTATTTT. The V gene is TRBV13, the J gene TRBJ2-3; a weak D match, TRBD2 (5 bases). The CDR3 covers 15 residues. The V and J ends lost 3 bases and 2 bases respectively, with 12 bases between them. Germline CDR1 is PRHDT and CDR2 is FYEKMQ (reference sequence).

The chain employs TRBV27 and TRBJ2-7, with TRBD1 identical over 8 bases. Germline V gene lookup returns CDR1 MNHEY and CDR2 SMNVEV (reference sequence). Trimming at V came to 6 bases and at J to 2 bases, leaving 9 bases not matched to a gene. The CDR3 runs to 15 residues. The CDR3 DNA follows: TGTGCCAGCAGCACCCGACAGGGGAGTCCCTACGAGCAGTACTTC. Protein sequence: CASSTRQGSPYEQYF.

Only one count was recorded for this clone. This chain links TRBV6-1 with TRBJ2-3; D is ambiguous. Germline CDR1 reads MNHNS; CDR2 reads SASEGT. Trimming left V 2 bases short and J 6 bases short, with 15 bases between. The CDR3 totals 15 residues. The CDR3 protein is CASSEHLPVQDTQYF. The CDR3 DNA sequence: TGTGCCAGCAGTGAACACCTACCCGTGCAGGATACGCAGTATTTT.

The V gene is TRBV27, the J gene TRBJ2-1; 7 bases map to TRBD2. With V trimmed by 3 bases and J by 4 bases, 9 bases remained unmatched. There are 16 residues in the CDR3. The germline CDR1 and CDR2 sequences are MNHEY and SMNVEV (reference sequence). In DNA, the CDR3 is TGTGCCAGCAGTTTTGGCTGGGGCGGGAGTTACAATGAGCAGTTCTTC. Amino acid sequence: CASSFGWGGSYNEQFF.

The chain employs TRBV5-6 and TRBJ2-2; TRBD1 is a possible D gene (6 bases). Germline assignment: CDR1 SGHDT and CDR2 YYEEEE. This CDR3 comprises 15 residues. V was cut by 4 bases and J by 2 bases, with 12 bases left in between. The DNA of the CDR3 is TGTGCCAGCAGCACCTGGACAGTTAACACCGGGGAGCTGTTTTTT. It is translated as CASSTWTVNTGELFF.

The chain combines TRBV5-6 with TRBJ2-7; D is perhaps TRBD1 or TRBD2 (6 bases each). The CDR3 extends over 15 amino acids. V lost 2 bases and J 2 bases, leaving 14 bases between the germline ends. Germline loops: CDR1 SGHDT, CDR2 YYEEEE. This CDR3 is CASSFWGAGPYEQYF. CDR3 in DNA: TGTGCCAGCAGCTTTTGGGGGGCGGGGCCCTACGAGCAGTACTTC.

The chain uses TRBV25-1 and TRBJ2-7; no clear D gene. Per germline, CDR1 MGHDK and CDR2 SYGVNS. The V and J ends lost 6 bases and 3 bases respectively, with 12 bases between them. The CDR3 extends over 13 amino acids. CDR3 protein: CASSVGSGYEQYF. CDR3 coding DNA: TGTGCCAGCAGCGTCGGGTCAGGCTACGAGCAGTACTTC.

The chain is built from TRBV27 and TRBJ2-7; D gene uncertain. Germline CDR1 MNHEY, CDR2 SMNVEV (reference sequence). With 3 bases removed from V and 6 bases from J, the gap between germline ends came to 18 bases. This CDR3 has 15 amino acids. CDR3 coding DNA: TGTGCCAGCAGTTTGAGGCCTGGAGTTTTCTCCGAGCAGTACTTC. It yields the protein CASSLRPGVFSEQYF.

Regarding this clone: The same CDR3 can be traced to other DNA sequences in this sample. The CDR3 DNA follows: TGTGCCAGCAGTCTCGGTCCCGCCTACGAGCAGTACTTC. This codes for CASSLGPAYEQYF. The genes are TRBV27 and TRBJ2-7, with no clear D. The V end lost 5 bases, the J end lost 2 bases, and 10 bases lay between the germline ends. CDR1 is MNHEY, CDR2 SMNVEV, per germline (reference sequence). This CDR3 comprises 13 residues.

The chain links TRBV25-1 to TRBJ2-3; D gene unclear. The V end lost 10 bases, the J end lost 2 bases, and 7 bases lay between the germline ends. The V gene's germline CDR1 is MGHDK and CDR2 SYGVNS. The CDR3 consists of 11 residues. CDR3 residues: CATRYTDTQYF. The CDR3 nucleotides read TGTGCCACCCGATACACAGATACGCAGTATTTT.

The chain couples TRBV6-1 to TRBJ2-7, with D possibly matching TRBD1 (5 bases). Trimming pared 10 bases from V and 2 bases from J, leaving 6 bases between. The CDR3 runs to 10 residues. Germline V gene lookup returns CDR1 MNHNS and CDR2 SASEGT. The CDR3: CAIGAYEQYF. The DNA of the CDR3 is TGTGCCATAGGGGCCTACGAGCAGTACTTC.

The genes are TRBV4-1 and TRBJ1-5; no clear D. This CDR3 region has 14 residues. The germline V gene encodes CDR1 MGHRA and CDR2 YSYEKL. Trimming cost V 11 bases and J 0 bases, with 14 bases left between them. This CDR3 reads CAPRSKYSNQPQHF. CDR3 DNA sequence: TGCGCCCCCCGATCCAAATATAGCAATCAGCCCCAGCATTTT.

A single count supports this clone. This sequence joins TRBV5-8 and TRBJ2-7; D is possibly TRBD2 (5 bases). With 4 bases removed from V and 7 bases from J, the gap between germline ends came to 21 bases. Germline-derived CDR1 and CDR2 are SGHTS and YDEGEE. The CDR3 extends over 15 amino acids. CDR3 amino acids: CASSPRVRSNDEQYF. In nucleotides, the CDR3 is TGTGCCAGCAGCCCGAGGGTCAGGTCAAACGATGAGCAGTACTTC.